The TCR beta chain under discussion was sequenced for a study of shared clonotypes between healthy human individuals. Background on the study: A couple of women and three men aged 18 to 49 made up the donors.

Donors, healthy HIV-negative adults, lacked recent acute infections or vaccinations. The CD4+ fraction was divided into a CD45RA+ naive subset and a CD45RA-negative memory subset. Per the germline V gene, CDR1 is MRHNA and CDR2 is SNTAGT. The CDR3 runs 15 residues. The junction had 15 bases not matched to a gene; V was cut back by 10 bases and J by 6 bases. Around 32,000 T cell genomes, or roughly 200 ng DNA, went into the sorted-subset replicate PCRs. Repertoires were generated with immunoSEQ multiplex PCR, while TCRdb's copy carries only in-frame clones and drops some. The repertoire holds fewer than 2.5 million clones, 90% to 95% seen once, with around 0.4% in the top ten.

The chain links TRBV6-4 to TRBJ2-3, with 8 bases lining up with TRBD2. This TCR was recovered from a man between 18 and 35 years old in good health. Some clones in this sample may be carry-over from other donors' samples. The source material was naive CD4+ T cells from PBMCs. Subset denoted: CD45RA+ positively selected. This CDR3 reads CANFQRREEADTQYF. As DNA, the CDR3 is TGTGCCAACTTCCAGCGGCGGGAGGAGGCTGATACGCAGTATTTT.